This T cell receptor beta chain was identified during a study of control samples from healthy donors and cancer patients (dated by TCRdb to 2018 to 2021). From the cysteine up to the phenylalanine, the CDR3 has a length of 15 residues. The entry retains the CDR3 DNA only, 45 bases that are in frame from base 1. The germline V gene sets CDR1 to MGHDK and CDR2 to SYGVNS. The germline ends are 8 bases apart after V is trimmed by 3 bases and J by 0 bases. Regarding this clone: What this receptor recognizes is not known. Base-call qualities are not available, and no considerably larger clone is one nucleotide away.

The library was produced with the immunoSEQ multiplex PCR assay. The table comes from immuneACCESS by way of TCRdb, which keeps in-frame sequences with V and J called. Part of the clones is missing from these tables; in studies checked, under half for an unresolved V gene and the rest for unknown reasons. The sample table holds around 30,000 clones, of which approximately 91% were seen once. Jointly, the top ten make up roughly 13% of the sample. Sequencing used PBMCs. This TCR was recovered from a man aged 50 to 60 with lung cancer. Rearrangement joined TRBV25-1 to TRBJ2-2, with no confidently assigned D gene. The CDR3 amino acid sequence is: CASSDKIANTGELFF. In nucleotides, the sequence is TGTGCCAGCAGTGATAAAATCGCGAACACCGGGGAGCTGTTTTTT.